A selection of T cell receptor beta chains follows, all from one sample in a study of CD8+CD57+ T cells in acquired aplastic anemia. TCRdb reprocessed the reads with MiXCR, giving one entry per CDR3 protein. This sample has roughly 200,000 distinct CDR3 sequences; 63% occur once, and the top ten carry under 45%. What was sequenced was sorted CD4+, CD8+, or CD8+CD57+ T cells (not recorded which) from PBMCs. The receptors were gathered from a human donor with aplastic anemia. CDR3s include the opening cysteine and the closing phenylalanine or tryptophan. D genes are given only for firm matches. Where a row states a size, it is once, few, many or the class of an expanded clone; other rows omit it.

V gene: TRBV7-9; D gene: -; clone size: -; J gene: TRBJ2-1; CDR3 DNA: TGTGCCAGCAGCTTAGATAGGGGGGGGAGAGACAATGAGCAGTTCTTC; CDR3 protein: CASSLDRGGRDNEQFF
V gene: TRBV10-3; D gene: TRBD2; clone size: -; J gene: TRBJ2-1; CDR3 DNA: TGTGCCATCAGTTACCAGGGAGGGTACAATGAGCAGTTCTTC; CDR3 protein: CAISYQGGYNEQFF
V gene: TRBV10-2; D gene: -; clone size: -; J gene: TRBJ1-1; CDR3 DNA: TGCGCCAGCAGTGACCCGAGCACTGAAGCTTTCTTT; CDR3 protein: CASSDPSTEAFF
V gene: TRBV7-9; D gene: TRBD1; clone size: once; J gene: TRBJ2-4; CDR3 DNA: TGTGCCAGCAGTGTGTCGGGGACAGGGGGCCTCGGGAGGGCGGCCAAAAACATTCAGTACTTC; CDR3 protein: CASSVSGTGGLGRAAKNIQYF
V gene: TRBV6-6; D gene: TRBD1; clone size: -; J gene: TRBJ1-2; CDR3 DNA: TGTGCCAGCAGACCGGACAGGCTCCTGTATGGCTACACCTTC; CDR3 protein: CASRPDRLLYGYTF
V gene: TRBV7-2; D gene: TRBD2; clone size: -; J gene: TRBJ2-7; CDR3 DNA: TGTGCCAGCAGACCTAGCGGAAGCTACGAGCGGTACTTC; CDR3 protein: CASRPSGSYERYF
V gene: TRBV11-3; D gene: -; clone size: once; J gene: TRBJ2-5; CDR3 DNA: TGTGCCAGCAGCTTATCCGCGGGCACGAAAGAGACCCAGTACTTC; CDR3 protein: CASSLSAGTKETQYF
V gene: TRBV10-3; D gene: -; clone size: -; J gene: TRBJ1-2; CDR3 DNA: TGTGCCATCAGTGAAAACCCGACAGTCTATGGCTACACCTTC; CDR3 protein: CAISENPTVYGYTF
V gene: TRBV27; D gene: TRBD2; clone size: few; J gene: TRBJ2-1; CDR3 DNA: TGTGGCACGGGACTAGCGGGGGTTAATGAGCAGTTCTTC; CDR3 protein: CGTGLAGVNEQFF
V gene: TRBV11-2; D gene: TRBD1; clone size: -; J gene: TRBJ1-6; CDR3 DNA: TGTGCCAGCAGCTTAAAAACAGGGGGAGGTTCACCCCTCCACTTT; CDR3 protein: CASSLKTGGGSPLHF
V gene: TRBV7-3; D gene: -; clone size: -; J gene: TRBJ1-1; CDR3 DNA: TGTGCCAGCAGCATCGGGACAATTAACACTGAAGCTTTCTTT; CDR3 protein: CASSIGTINTEAFF
V gene: TRBV19; D gene: TRBD2; clone size: many; J gene: TRBJ2-1; CDR3 DNA: TGTGCCAGTAGTATATCGGGAGCGGGGAACAATGAGCAGTTCTTC; CDR3 protein: CASSISGAGNNEQFF
V gene: TRBV7-9; D gene: -; clone size: -; J gene: TRBJ1-3; CDR3 DNA: TGTGCCAGCAGCTTGTGGTCTTTAGGTGGCTCTGGAAACACCATATATTTT; CDR3 protein: CASSLWSLGGSGNTIYF
V gene: TRBV2; D gene: -; clone size: -; J gene: TRBJ2-7; CDR3 DNA: TGTGCCAGCAGTGAAGTGGGTACCTACGAGCAGTACTTC; CDR3 protein: CASSEVGTYEQYF
V gene: TRBV6-1; D gene: TRBD1; clone size: many; J gene: TRBJ2-7; CDR3 DNA: TGTGCCAGCAGTGAAGGACAGGGGGCCTACGAGCAGTACTTC; CDR3 protein: CASSEGQGAYEQYF
V gene: TRBV20-1; D gene: TRBD1; clone size: -; J gene: TRBJ1-1; CDR3 DNA: TGCAGTGCTTTCAGGACAGGGAAGGCTTTCTTT; CDR3 protein: CSAFRTGKAFF
V gene: TRBV12-3/TRBV12-4; D gene: -; clone size: many; J gene: TRBJ1-1; CDR3 DNA: TGTGCCAGCAGTTTCACCCCCGGCAGGGTGGTCACTGAAGCTTTCTTT; CDR3 protein: CASSFTPGRVVTEAFF
V gene: TRBV29-1; D gene: -; clone size: -; J gene: TRBJ1-1; CDR3 DNA: TGTGCCACCAGCAGAGAGCAGGGGCTCACTGAAGCTTTCTTT; CDR3 protein: CATSREQGLTEAFF